This T cell receptor beta chain is drawn from a study of PD-1 blockade in mismatch repair-deficient tumors. The wider study: Patients had about a dozen mismatch repair-deficient cancer types, all previously treated and progressing.

PCR or immunohistochemistry showed mismatch repair deficiency in every enrolled patient. A few pembrolizumab responders had their TCRs sequenced. The repertoire was sequenced with immunoSEQ multiplex PCR; TCRdb's copy has only in-frame clones and lacks some. The sample lists around 38,000 clones; roughly 83% were seen once. As to this clone: Its specificity is unknown.

Germline V gene data show CDR1 as MNHEY and CDR2 as SVGAGI. V was pared by 2 bases and J by 0 bases, with 11 bases between. This CDR3 spans 16 amino acids. Notes on the study in general: Tumor-resident clones, often absent from pretreatment blood, expanded after pembrolizumab and then contracted.

The clonotype comes from an adult with mismatch repair-deficient cancer. The sample here was peripheral blood, taken 4 weeks after starting pembrolizumab. The chain couples TRBV6-5 to TRBJ2-1, with D possibly being TRBD1 (6 bases). The CDR3, as DNA: TGTGCCAGCAGTTACGGGACACCGCACTCCTACAATGAGCAGTTCTTC. Its translation: CASSYGTPHSYNEQFF.